This T cell receptor beta chain is from a study of T cells after posttransplantation cyclophosphamide. Notes on this clone: The antigen remains undetermined.

Germline loops: CDR1 SGHAT, CDR2 FQNNGV. The CDR3 totals 17 residues. The V gene end was trimmed by 0 bases and the J gene end by 6 bases; junction bases not matched to a gene: 11. General study results and limits: Recipient CMV seropositivity and CMV reactivation strongly tracked TRB clonality. TRB overlap between skin or GI tissue T cells and blood was limited.

Using immunoSEQ multiplex PCR, the repertoire was profiled, and TCRdb retains in-frame clones only, with some absent. The table includes approximately 52,000 clones, around 84% detected once. This clonotype was sampled from a man aged 30 to 39 with a blood cancer, CMV-positive, and with a related stem cell donor. Sequencing used PBMCs. The chain couples TRBV11-2 to TRBJ1-2; TRBD1 matches at 9 bases. CDR3 loop: CASSLESNRDRVNGYTF. In nucleotides, the CDR3 is TGTGCCAGCAGCTTAGAATCTAACCGGGACAGGGTAAATGGCTACACCTTC. Using reference TRBV11-2 and TRBJ1-2 for the parts outside the CDR3, the full variable domain is EAGVAQSPRYKIIEKRQSVAFWCNPISGHATLYWYQQILGQGPKLLIQFQNNGVVDDSQLPKDRFSAERLKGVDSTLKIQPAKLEDSAVYLCASSLESNRDRVNGYTFGSGTRLTVV.